This is a list of T cell receptor beta chains from one sample in a study of blood T cells in healthy people across ages. TCRdb re-called the 5' RACE reads with MiXCR, one entry per CDR3 protein. The sample consists of about 640,000 distinct CDR3 sequences, around three fifths of them appearing once. Sequencing used blood. The receptor source for this set is a man aged 55 to 70 in good health. Both conserved end residues are part of each CDR3. The order of the fields is clone size, V gene, D gene, J gene, CDR3 protein, CDR3 DNA. The D gene is left open where the match is weak. Only some rows state a clone size, as once, few, many or a class for expanded clones.

clone_size: .
v_call: TRBV12-3/TRBV12-4
d_call: TRBD1
j_call: TRBJ2-3
cdr3_aa: CASSSTGYKTDTQYF
cdr3_nt: TGTGCCAGCAGTTCGACAGGGTATAAGACAGATACGCAGTATTTT

clone_size: few
v_call: TRBV20-1
d_call: TRBD1
j_call: TRBJ2-5
cdr3_aa: CSAGSRGETQYF
cdr3_nt: TGCAGTGCTGGATCCAGGGGGGAGACCCAGTACTTC

clone_size: .
v_call: TRBV3-1
d_call: .
j_call: TRBJ2-7
cdr3_aa: CASSQERSEQYF
cdr3_nt: TGTGCCAGCAGCCAAGAGAGGTCCGAGCAGTACTTC

clone_size: .
v_call: TRBV2
d_call: .
j_call: TRBJ2-7
cdr3_aa: CASSELAGPHYEQYF
cdr3_nt: TGTGCCAGCAGTGAACTTGCGGGGCCGCACTACGAGCAGTACTTC

clone_size: .
v_call: TRBV11-3
d_call: TRBD1
j_call: TRBJ2-3
cdr3_aa: CANSSGTGEGDTQYF
cdr3_nt: TGTGCCAACAGCTCGGGGACAGGGGAAGGAGATACGCAGTATTTT

clone_size: .
v_call: TRBV6-1
d_call: TRBD1
j_call: TRBJ2-6
cdr3_aa: CASRDRGLTSGANVLTF
cdr3_nt: TGTGCCAGCAGGGACAGGGGGTTAACCTCTGGGGCCAACGTCCTGACTTTC

clone_size: few
v_call: TRBV7-2
d_call: .
j_call: TRBJ2-5
cdr3_aa: CASSPGLRTQYF
cdr3_nt: TGTGCCAGCAGCCCGGGACTCAGGACCCAGTACTTC

clone_size: few
v_call: TRBV10-2
d_call: TRBD1
j_call: TRBJ2-7
cdr3_aa: CASSESAGQAVYEQYF
cdr3_nt: TGCGCCAGCAGTGAGTCGGCGGGACAGGCGGTCTACGAGCAGTACTTC

clone_size: many
v_call: TRBV27
d_call: TRBD1
j_call: TRBJ2-7
cdr3_aa: CASSGDSSYEQYF
cdr3_nt: TGTGCCAGCAGTGGGGACAGCTCCTACGAGCAGTACTTC

clone_size: .
v_call: TRBV7-9
d_call: .
j_call: TRBJ2-1
cdr3_aa: CASSPRDAAWDEQFF
cdr3_nt: TGTGCCAGCAGCCCCCGGGACGCTGCTTGGGATGAGCAGTTCTTC

clone_size: many
v_call: TRBV20-1
d_call: .
j_call: TRBJ2-5
cdr3_aa: CSAEVGVGETQYF
cdr3_nt: TGCAGTGCCGAGGTGGGAGTGGGAGAGACCCAGTACTTC

clone_size: many
v_call: TRBV4-1
d_call: .
j_call: TRBJ2-5
cdr3_aa: CASSQDTQGGWETQYF
cdr3_nt: TGCGCCAGCAGCCAAGATACCCAGGGGGGATGGGAGACCCAGTACTTC

clone_size: few
v_call: TRBV4-2
d_call: TRBD2
j_call: TRBJ2-3
cdr3_aa: CASSQDQRGTDTQYF
cdr3_nt: TGTGCCAGCAGCCAAGATCAGCGGGGAACAGATACGCAGTATTTT

clone_size: .
v_call: TRBV4-1
d_call: .
j_call: TRBJ1-5
cdr3_aa: CASSELQGFANQPQHF
cdr3_nt: TGCGCCAGCAGCGAACTGCAGGGGTTCGCCAATCAGCCCCAGCATTTT

clone_size: .
v_call: TRBV10-3
d_call: .
j_call: TRBJ1-2
cdr3_aa: CAISESVTPGYTF
cdr3_nt: TGTGCCATCAGCGAGTCAGTGACGCCCGGCTACACCTTC

clone_size: .
v_call: TRBV3-1
d_call: .
j_call: TRBJ2-6
cdr3_aa: CASSPRSGANVLTF
cdr3_nt: TGTGCCAGCAGCCCCCGCTCTGGGGCCAACGTCCTGACTTTC

clone_size: few
v_call: TRBV15
d_call: TRBD1
j_call: TRBJ2-1
cdr3_aa: CAIRDRGIDEQFF
cdr3_nt: TGTGCCATCCGGGACAGGGGTATCGATGAGCAGTTCTTC

clone_size: few
v_call: TRBV29-1
d_call: TRBD1
j_call: TRBJ2-5
cdr3_aa: CSATTTGAYTETQYF
cdr3_nt: TGCAGCGCTACCACGACAGGGGCCTATACAGAGACCCAGTACTTC

clone_size: .
v_call: TRBV7-9
d_call: .
j_call: TRBJ2-3
cdr3_aa: CASSSGTTTADTQYF
cdr3_nt: TGTGCCAGCAGCTCCGGGACCACGACAGCGGATACGCAGTATTTT

clone_size: .
v_call: TRBV12-3/TRBV12-4
d_call: .
j_call: TRBJ2-3
cdr3_aa: CASSFQGGATTDTQYF
cdr3_nt: TGTGCCAGCAGTTTTCAGGGGGGGGCCACCACAGATACGCAGTATTTT

clone_size: few
v_call: TRBV3-1
d_call: .
j_call: TRBJ1-2
cdr3_aa: CASSQDRGRVYGYTF
cdr3_nt: TGTGCCAGCAGCCAAGATCGGGGCAGAGTCTATGGCTACACCTTC

clone_size: .
v_call: TRBV14
d_call: .
j_call: TRBJ2-1
cdr3_aa: CASSQGTAGGNEQFF
cdr3_nt: TGTGCCAGCAGCCAAGGGACAGCCGGGGGGAATGAGCAGTTCTTC

clone_size: once
v_call: TRBV10-3
d_call: TRBD1
j_call: TRBJ2-1
cdr3_aa: CAISQGGNNEQFF
cdr3_nt: TGTGCCATCTCACAGGGGGGAAACAATGAGCAGTTCTTC

clone_size: few
v_call: TRBV7-9
d_call: .
j_call: TRBJ2-4
cdr3_aa: CASSSGGKDKNIQYF
cdr3_nt: TGTGCCAGCAGCTCTGGGGGGAAGGACAAAAACATTCAGTACTTC

clone_size: .
v_call: TRBV27
d_call: .
j_call: TRBJ1-2
cdr3_aa: CASSTVQANYGYTF
cdr3_nt: TGTGCCAGCAGTACAGTCCAAGCTAACTATGGCTACACCTTC

clone_size: .
v_call: TRBV5-4
d_call: .
j_call: TRBJ2-4
cdr3_aa: CASSPDIGSREQYF
cdr3_nt: TGTGCCAGCAGCCCGGACATAGGCTCTAGGGAGCAGTACTTC

clone_size: .
v_call: TRBV15
d_call: .
j_call: TRBJ2-2
cdr3_aa: CATSRGMNTGELFF
cdr3_nt: TGTGCCACCTCTAGGGGTATGAACACCGGGGAGCTGTTTTTT

clone_size: few
v_call: TRBV3-1
d_call: .
j_call: TRBJ2-2
cdr3_aa: CASARDTANTGELFF
cdr3_nt: TGTGCCAGCGCGAGGGACACCGCTAACACCGGGGAGCTGTTTTTT

clone_size: .
v_call: TRBV6-1
d_call: .
j_call: TRBJ2-4
cdr3_aa: CASSQVRGAKNIQYF
cdr3_nt: TGTGCCAGCAGTCAAGTCCGTGGGGCCAAAAACATTCAGTACTTC

clone_size: .
v_call: TRBV11-2
d_call: TRBD1
j_call: TRBJ2-5
cdr3_aa: CASSRGQRQTQYF
cdr3_nt: TGTGCCAGCAGCCGGGGACAGCGTCAGACCCAGTACTTC

clone_size: .
v_call: TRBV7-2
d_call: TRBD2
j_call: TRBJ2-2
cdr3_aa: CASSLATSGGTGELFF
cdr3_nt: TGTGCCAGCAGCTTAGCGACTAGCGGGGGTACCGGGGAGCTGTTTTTT

clone_size: once
v_call: TRBV29-1
d_call: .
j_call: TRBJ1-4
cdr3_aa: CSVWATNEKLFF
cdr3_nt: TGCAGCGTTTGGGCAACTAATGAAAAACTGTTTTTT